The following is a TCR beta chain sequence with its context. The clone's antigen remains unknown. No base qualities exist here, and no much larger clone lies one base off it. Measured from the cysteine to the phenylalanine, the CDR3 is 15 residues long. Only CDR3 DNA remains: 45 bases, in frame from the first base. Taken from the germline V gene, the CDR1 and CDR2 loops are SGDLS and YYNGEE. The junction carries 13 bases between V and J, which are trimmed by 0 bases and 4 bases respectively. This entry is derived from a study of shared T cell receptors in the human thymus (dated by TCRdb to the early 2020s). Background for the entire study: The study examined how self-reactive, shared T-cell receptor alpha chains are generated in the human thymus.

Library construction relied on the immunoSEQ multiplex PCR assay. TCRdb limited this immuneACCESS table to in-frame rearrangements with V and J called. A share of clones is missing; checked studies link under half to unresolved V genes, and the rest is unexplained. This sample lists hundreds of thousands of clones; 70% to 90% were detected once. Jointly, the top ten make up roughly 0.0094% of the sample. These data are also associated with another study on human thymus T cells. The second investigation adds: The donors were immunologically healthy infants in Finland who had open corrective cardiac surgery for congenital heart defects. The thymus tissue came from surgical resects taken out during corrective cardiac surgery. Usage of V and J gene segments appeared to be biased in both the thymic and the peripheral blood repertoires. Highly overlapping thymic TCR repertoires among unrelated individuals were reported in the related research. The study described the TCR alpha and beta repertoires in fewer than 10 infant thymus samples and four matching peripheral blood samples. The cohort included about six male and a couple of female infants, with donor ages spanning 7 to 244 days. Thymocytes were freed from the tissue by mechanical means and kept at -70 degrees C as pellets of roughly 8.5-30 million cells. A QIAsymphony instrument was used to extract genomic DNA from the frozen cell pellets. The immunoSEQ multiplex PCR assay was used to amplify the TCRB and TCRAD loci from a standardized quantity of quality-controlled genomic DNA. The V(D)J region was spanned by amplicons of a length sufficient to cover the CDR3 and to identify V and J genes. Amplicon sequencing was performed on an Illumina platform through the commercial immunoSEQ service. Primer bias and sequencing errors were corrected as previously described, and TCRAD and TCRB definitions were based on the IMGT database. immunoSEQ Analyzer 3.0 and VDJTools were used for repertoire analysis, which covered basic statistics, V/J segment usage, diversity estimates, rarefaction and pairwise overlap. To estimate diversity, the Chao1, ChaoE, Efron-Thisted, Shannon and inverse Simpson indices were applied, and diversity was also estimated on datasets down-sampled to the smallest sample. Repertoire overlap used strict matching of CDR3 nucleotide sequence, V gene and J gene, with Jaccard-based multidimensional scaling clustering. On average, roughly 810,000 unique TCRB clonotypes were obtained from thymus samples, compared with 80,000 to 85,000 from blood samples.

This chain is built from TRBV9 and TRBJ1-2, with the D gene too uncertain to name. The clonotype originates from a boy under three years old with a congenital heart defect. Donor details come from another sample of the same person, matched by shared clones. Input material: thymocytes. The nucleotide sequence reads as follows: TGTGCCAGCAGCGTAGGGCCGAGAGGCAGCTATGGCTACACCTTC. It encodes CASSVGPRGSYGYTF.